The next 10 T cell receptor beta chains were all read from a single sample in a study of CD8+CD57+ T cells in acquired aplastic anemia. Patients picked for sequencing had shown CD8+CD57+ cell expansion detected by flow cytometry. Genomic DNA, the template, was used for profiling of the TCR beta VDJ and CDR3. One entry per CDR3 protein results from TCRdb running MiXCR on the reads. The sample holds 450,000 to 550,000 distinct CDR3 sequences, around 32% seen once. Sequencing used sorted CD4+, CD8+, or CD8+CD57+ T cells (not recorded which) from PBMCs. These receptor sequences come from a human donor with aplastic anemia.

The chain uses TRBV15 and TRBJ1-5; tentatively, D is TRBD1 (5 bases). Germline CDR1 and CDR2: LNHNV and YYDKDF (reference sequence). The CDR3 is made up of 15 amino acids. V was clipped by 0 bases and J by 4 bases, with 10 bases between them. The CDR3 spells CATSRDRGVNQPQHF. The CDR3, as DNA: TGTGCCACCAGCAGAGATCGGGGGGTAAATCAGCCCCAGCATTTT.

This clonotype has ten or more counts. The chain couples TRBV9 to TRBJ1-2; D not resolved. The germline V gene has CDR1 SGDLS and CDR2 YYNGEE. Trimming removed 1 base at V and 3 bases at J, with 13 bases between. This CDR3 is built from 15 residues. Written as DNA, the CDR3 is TGTGCCAGCAGCGTACAACAGCCCGGTGACTATGGCTACACCTTC. The encoded protein is CASSVQQPGDYGYTF.

The gene calls are TRBV20-1 and TRBJ2-3; TRBD2 is a possible D gene (6 bases). V was shortened by 6 bases and J by 6 bases, with 13 bases between the two germline ends. This CDR3 has 12 amino acids. Germline V CDR1 and CDR2: DFQATT, SNEGSKA (reference sequence). In nucleotides, the CDR3 is TGCAGTGCGGGGACTGCGCGGGATACGCAGTATTTT. It codes for CSAGTARDTQYF.

This clonotype has just a few counts. The chain is built from TRBV5-1 and TRBJ2-7, with 7 positions matching TRBD2. Germline CDR1 reads SGHRS; CDR2 reads YFSETQ. This CDR3 contains 15 residues. Trimming removed 0 bases from V and 6 bases from J; junction bases left unmatched: 9. The CDR3 sequence is CASSLGWAGDLEQYF. In DNA, the CDR3 is TGCGCCAGCAGCTTGGGTTGGGCGGGAGATCTCGAGCAGTACTTC.

The V gene is TRBV14, the J gene TRBJ1-3; no clear D. CDR1 is SGHDN and CDR2 is FVKESK in the germline V gene. The CDR3 has 16 residues. The ends were cut back, 3 bases at V and 0 bases at J, with 12 bases in the middle. As DNA, the CDR3 is TGTGCCAGCAGCCATAAAGTACCGGACTCTGGAAACACCATATATTTT. Protein product: CASSHKVPDSGNTIYF.

This clonotype was recorded many times. The junction differs from germline at one of its ends, possibly a read error. The V and J genes are TRBV5-1 and TRBJ1-5; D might be TRBD1 (6 bases). Germline-derived CDR1 and CDR2 are SGHRS and YFSETQ. CDR3 length equals 15 residues. The CDR3 coding sequence is TGTGCCAGCAGCTTAGCGGGGCAGGGGAGTCAGCCCCAGCATTTT. This gives the protein CASSLAGQGSQPQHF.

The J gene is TRBJ1-6, the V gene TRBV29-1; D gene ambiguous. Looked up from germline, CDR1 is SQVTM and CDR2 is ANQGSEA. V was shortened by 8 bases and J by 2 bases, with 16 bases between the two germline ends. This CDR3 has 15 amino acids. The CDR3 DNA follows: TGCAGCTTGGCCGGAAGTGGAGCCTATAATTCACCCCTCCACTTT. As protein: CSLAGSGAYNSPLHF. Drawing the rest from reference TRBV29-1 and TRBJ1-6, the complete variable domain is SAVISQKPSRDICQRGTSLTIQCQVDSQVTMMFWYRQQPGQSLTLIATANQGSEATYESGFVIDKFPISRPNLTFSTLTVSNMSPEDSSIYLCSLAGSGAYNSPLHFGNGTRLTVT.

This clonotype was observed many times. This chain links TRBV6-1 with TRBJ1-6; D uncertain. The CDR3 runs 13 residues. From germline, CDR1 is MNHNS and CDR2 SASEGT. Deletions cut 6 bases from V and 7 bases from J, with 10 bases between. CDR3: CASRPDGNSPLHF. The CDR3 region has the DNA TGTGCCAGCAGACCCGATGGAAATTCACCCCTCCACTTT.

This sequence joins TRBV7-3 and TRBJ1-2; TRBD1 matches 9 bases. The CDR3 consists of 14 residues. The germline gives CDR1 SGHTA, CDR2 FQGTGA. Trimming took 5 bases from V and 8 from J; bases not matched to a gene: 9. This CDR3 reads CASSRGGTGQGYTF. DNA of the CDR3: TGTGCCAGCAGCCGTGGGGGGACAGGGCAGGGCTACACCTTC.

The chain uses TRBV6-5 and TRBJ2-2, with 10 bases matching TRBD2. Trimming removed 4 bases from V and 4 bases from J; junction bases left unmatched: 6. Per the germline V gene, CDR1 is MNHEY and CDR2 is SVGAGI. CDR3 length equals 16 residues. CDR3 bases: TGTGCCAGCAGTTTGATAGCGGGGGGCGGCACCGGGGAGCTGTTTTTT. It translates to CASSLIAGGGTGELFF.